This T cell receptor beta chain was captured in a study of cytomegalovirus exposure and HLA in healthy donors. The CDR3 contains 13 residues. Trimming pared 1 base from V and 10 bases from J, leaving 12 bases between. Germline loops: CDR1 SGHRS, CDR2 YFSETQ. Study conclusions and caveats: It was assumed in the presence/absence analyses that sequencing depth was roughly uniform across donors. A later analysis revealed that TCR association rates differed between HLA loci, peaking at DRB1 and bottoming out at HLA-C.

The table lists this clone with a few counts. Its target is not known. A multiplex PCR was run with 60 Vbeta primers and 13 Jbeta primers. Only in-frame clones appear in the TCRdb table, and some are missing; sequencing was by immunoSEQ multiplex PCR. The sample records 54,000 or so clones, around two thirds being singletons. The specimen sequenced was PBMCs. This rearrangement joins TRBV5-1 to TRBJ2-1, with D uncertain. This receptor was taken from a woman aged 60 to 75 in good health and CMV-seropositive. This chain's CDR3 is CASSLSAPREQFF. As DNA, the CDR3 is TGCGCCAGCAGCTTGTCAGCGCCCCGGGAGCAGTTCTTC.